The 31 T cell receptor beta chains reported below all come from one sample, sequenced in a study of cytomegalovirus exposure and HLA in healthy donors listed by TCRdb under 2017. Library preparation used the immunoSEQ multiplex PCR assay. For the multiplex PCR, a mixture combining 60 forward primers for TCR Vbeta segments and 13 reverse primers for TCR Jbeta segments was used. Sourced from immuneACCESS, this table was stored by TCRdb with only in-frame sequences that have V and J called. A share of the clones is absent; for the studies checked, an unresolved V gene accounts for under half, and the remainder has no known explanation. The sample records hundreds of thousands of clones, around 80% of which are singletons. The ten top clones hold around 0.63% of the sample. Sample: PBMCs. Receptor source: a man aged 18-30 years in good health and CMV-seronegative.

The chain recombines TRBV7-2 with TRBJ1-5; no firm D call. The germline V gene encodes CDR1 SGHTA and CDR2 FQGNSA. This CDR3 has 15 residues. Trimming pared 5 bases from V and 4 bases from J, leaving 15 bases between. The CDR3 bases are TGTGCCAGCAGCCCTAAGGCTGGGCCGAATCAGCCCCAGCATTTT. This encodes CASSPKAGPNQPQHF.

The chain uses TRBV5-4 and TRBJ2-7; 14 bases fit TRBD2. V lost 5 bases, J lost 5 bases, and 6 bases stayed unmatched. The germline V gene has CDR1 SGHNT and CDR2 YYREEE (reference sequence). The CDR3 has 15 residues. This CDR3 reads CASSYPGLAGDEQYF. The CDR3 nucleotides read TGTGCCAGCAGTTATCCGGGACTAGCGGGAGACGAGCAGTACTTC.

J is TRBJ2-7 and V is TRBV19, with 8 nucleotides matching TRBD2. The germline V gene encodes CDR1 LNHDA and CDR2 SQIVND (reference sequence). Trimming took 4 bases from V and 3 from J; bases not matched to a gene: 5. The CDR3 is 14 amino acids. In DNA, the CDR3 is TGTGCCAGTAGTACTCAAGCGGGAGTCTACGAGCAGTACTTC. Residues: CASSTQAGVYEQYF.

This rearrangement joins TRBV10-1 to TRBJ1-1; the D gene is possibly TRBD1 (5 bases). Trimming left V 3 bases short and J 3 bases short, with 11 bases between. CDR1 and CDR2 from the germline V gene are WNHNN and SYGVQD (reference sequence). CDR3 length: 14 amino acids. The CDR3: CASSDQPGYTEAFF. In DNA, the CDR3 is TGCGCCAGCAGTGATCAGCCAGGGTACACTGAAGCTTTCTTT.

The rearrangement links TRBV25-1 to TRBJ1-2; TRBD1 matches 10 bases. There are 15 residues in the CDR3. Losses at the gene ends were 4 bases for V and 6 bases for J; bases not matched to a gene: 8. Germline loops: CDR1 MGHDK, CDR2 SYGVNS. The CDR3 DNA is TGTGCCAGCAGTGCCCGGGACAGGGGCAGTAATGGCTACACCTTC. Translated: CASSARDRGSNGYTF.

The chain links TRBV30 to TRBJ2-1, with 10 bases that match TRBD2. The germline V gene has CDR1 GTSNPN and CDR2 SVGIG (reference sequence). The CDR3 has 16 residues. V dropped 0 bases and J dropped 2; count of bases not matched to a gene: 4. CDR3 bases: TGTGCCTGGAGTGTACTTGGGACTAGCGCCTACAATGAGCAGTTCTTC. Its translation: CAWSVLGTSAYNEQFF.

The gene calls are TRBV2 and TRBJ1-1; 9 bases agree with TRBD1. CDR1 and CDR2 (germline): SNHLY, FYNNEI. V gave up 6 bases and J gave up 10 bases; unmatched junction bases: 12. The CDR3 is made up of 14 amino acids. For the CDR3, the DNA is TGTGCCAGCAGGCCCACAGGGGGCGTCCTCAGAGCTTTCTTT. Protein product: CASRPTGGVLRAFF.

The CDR3 loop reads CASRGTSGSMNTGELFF. The CDR3 DNA is TGTGCCTCGCGAGGGACTAGCGGGAGCATGAACACCGGGGAGCTGTTTTTT. The rearrangement uses TRBV7-6 and TRBJ2-2, with TRBD2 matching over 14 bases. This CDR3 is 17 amino acids long. Germline loops: CDR1 SGHVS, CDR2 FNYEAQ. V lost 11 bases, J lost 1 base, and 9 bases stayed unmatched.

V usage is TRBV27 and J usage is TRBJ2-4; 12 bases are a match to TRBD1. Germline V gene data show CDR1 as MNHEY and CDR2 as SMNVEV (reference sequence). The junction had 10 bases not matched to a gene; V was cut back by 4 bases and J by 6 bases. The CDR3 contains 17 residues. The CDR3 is CASSSLRDRGHRNIQYF. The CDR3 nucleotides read TGTGCCAGCAGTTCATTGAGGGACAGGGGGCATAGAAACATTCAGTACTTC.

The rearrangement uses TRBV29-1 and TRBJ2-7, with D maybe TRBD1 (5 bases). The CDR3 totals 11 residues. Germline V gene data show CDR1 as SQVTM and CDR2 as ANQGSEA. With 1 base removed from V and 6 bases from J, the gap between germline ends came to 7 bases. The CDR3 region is CSVEGQTEQYF. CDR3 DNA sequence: TGCAGCGTTGAAGGACAGACCGAGCAGTACTTC.

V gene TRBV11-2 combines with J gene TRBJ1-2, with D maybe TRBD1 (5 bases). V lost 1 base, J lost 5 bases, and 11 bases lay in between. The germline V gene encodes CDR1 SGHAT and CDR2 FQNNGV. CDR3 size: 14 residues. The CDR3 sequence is CASSLGQRSYGYTF. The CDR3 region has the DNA TGTGCCAGCAGCTTAGGACAGCGCTCGTATGGCTACACCTTC. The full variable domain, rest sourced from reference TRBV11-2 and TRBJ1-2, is EAGVAQSPRYKIIEKRQSVAFWCNPISGHATLYWYQQILGQGPKLLIQFQNNGVVDDSQLPKDRFSAERLKGVDSTLKIQPAKLEDSAVYLCASSLGQRSYGYTFGSGTRLTVV.

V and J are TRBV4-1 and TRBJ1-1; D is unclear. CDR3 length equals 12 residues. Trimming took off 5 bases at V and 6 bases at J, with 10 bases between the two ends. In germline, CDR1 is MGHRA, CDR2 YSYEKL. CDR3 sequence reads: CASSVRGSEAFF. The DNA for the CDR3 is TGCGCCAGCAGCGTGCGGGGTTCTGAAGCTTTCTTT.

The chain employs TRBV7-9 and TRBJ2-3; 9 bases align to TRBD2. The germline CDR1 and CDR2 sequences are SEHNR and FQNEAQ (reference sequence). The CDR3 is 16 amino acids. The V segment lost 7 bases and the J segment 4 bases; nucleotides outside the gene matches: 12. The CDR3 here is CASTLGAGGPPDTQYF. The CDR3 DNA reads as TGTGCCAGCACCCTCGGGGCGGGAGGGCCCCCAGATACGCAGTATTTT.

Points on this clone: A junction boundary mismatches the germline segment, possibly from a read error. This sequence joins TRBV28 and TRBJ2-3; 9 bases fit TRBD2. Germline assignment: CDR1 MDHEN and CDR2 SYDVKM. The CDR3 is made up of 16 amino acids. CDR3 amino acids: CASSYLAGESSDAQYF. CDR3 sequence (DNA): TGTGCCAGCAGCTACTTAGCGGGAGAGAGCTCAGATGCGCAGTATTTT. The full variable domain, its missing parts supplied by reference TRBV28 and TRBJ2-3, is DVKVTQSSRYLVKRTGEKVFLECVQDMDHENMFWYRQDPGLGLRLIYFSYDVKMKEKGDIPEGYSVSREKKERFSLILESASTNQTSMYLCASSYLAGESSDAQYFGPGTRLTVL.

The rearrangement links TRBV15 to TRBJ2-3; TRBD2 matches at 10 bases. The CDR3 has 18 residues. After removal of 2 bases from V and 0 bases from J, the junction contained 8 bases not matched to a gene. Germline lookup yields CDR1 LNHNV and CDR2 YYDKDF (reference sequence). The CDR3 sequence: CATSRPSGSPQSTDTQYF. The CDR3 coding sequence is TGTGCCACCAGCAGACCTAGCGGGAGCCCTCAAAGCACAGATACGCAGTATTTT.

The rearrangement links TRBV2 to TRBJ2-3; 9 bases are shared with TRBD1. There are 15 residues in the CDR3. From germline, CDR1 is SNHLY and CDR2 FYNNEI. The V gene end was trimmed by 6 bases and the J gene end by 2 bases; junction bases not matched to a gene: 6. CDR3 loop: CASSVRQGVTDTQYF. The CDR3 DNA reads TGTGCCAGCAGCGTTCGACAGGGGGTCACAGATACGCAGTATTTT.

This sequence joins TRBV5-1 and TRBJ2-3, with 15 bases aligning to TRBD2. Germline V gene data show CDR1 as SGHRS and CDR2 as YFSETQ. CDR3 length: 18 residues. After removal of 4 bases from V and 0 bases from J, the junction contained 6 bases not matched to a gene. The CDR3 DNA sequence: TGCGCCAGCAGCCTTGGACTAGCGGGAGGGTTAAGCACAGATACGCAGTATTTT. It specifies CASSLGLAGGLSTDTQYF.

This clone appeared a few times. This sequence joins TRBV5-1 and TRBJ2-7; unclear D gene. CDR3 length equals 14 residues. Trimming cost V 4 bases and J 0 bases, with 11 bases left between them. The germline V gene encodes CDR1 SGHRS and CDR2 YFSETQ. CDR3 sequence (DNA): TGCGCCAGCAGCCGAGAATCAAGCTCCTACGAGCAGTACTTC. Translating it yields CASSRESSSYEQYF.

The CDR3 DNA is TGTGCCAGCATATCTCGAGAGACCCAGTACTTC. Translation gives CASISRETQYF. The chain recombines TRBV6-4 with TRBJ2-5; unclear D gene. The CDR3 loop spans 11 amino acids. V was trimmed by 7 bases and J by 4 bases, leaving 7 bases between them. From germline, CDR1 is MRHNA and CDR2 SNTAGT.

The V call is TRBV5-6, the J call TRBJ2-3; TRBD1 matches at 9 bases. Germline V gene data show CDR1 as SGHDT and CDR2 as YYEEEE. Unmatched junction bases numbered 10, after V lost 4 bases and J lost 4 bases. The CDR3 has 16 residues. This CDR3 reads CASSTSPGTGPDTQYF. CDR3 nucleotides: TGTGCCAGCAGCACCAGTCCCGGGACAGGGCCAGATACGCAGTATTTT.

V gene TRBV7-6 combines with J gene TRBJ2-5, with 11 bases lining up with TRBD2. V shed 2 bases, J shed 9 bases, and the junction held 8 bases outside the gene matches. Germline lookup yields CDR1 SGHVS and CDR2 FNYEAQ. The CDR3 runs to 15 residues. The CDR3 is CASSLSGLAAMAQYF. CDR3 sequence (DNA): TGTGCCAGCAGCTTATCGGGACTAGCGGCTATGGCCCAGTACTTC.

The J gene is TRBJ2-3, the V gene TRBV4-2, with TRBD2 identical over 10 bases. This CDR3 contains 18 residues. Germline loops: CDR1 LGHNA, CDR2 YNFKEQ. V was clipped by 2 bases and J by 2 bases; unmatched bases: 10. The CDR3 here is CASSQQRLAGVFTDTQYF. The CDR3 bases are TGTGCCAGCAGCCAACAACGGCTAGCGGGAGTTTTCACAGATACGCAGTATTTT.

For the CDR3, the DNA is TGCGCCAGCAGCCAAGTCCCAGGTACTGGAAACACCATATATTTT. It specifies CASSQVPGTGNTIYF. The chain carries TRBV4-1 and TRBJ1-3; D gene ambiguous. The germline V gene encodes CDR1 MGHRA and CDR2 YSYEKL. Trimming removed 1 base at V and 2 bases at J, with 9 bases between. The CDR3 spans 15 residues.

The CDR3 DNA follows: TGTGCCAGCAGACCGGGGACAGAGAATTCACCCCTCCACTTT. This encodes CASRPGTENSPLHF. The chain uses TRBV2 and TRBJ1-6; 7 bases match TRBD1. From germline, CDR1 is SNHLY and CDR2 FYNNEI. With 6 bases clipped from V and 7 bases from J, the junction kept 6 bases outside the gene matches. The CDR3 contains 14 residues.

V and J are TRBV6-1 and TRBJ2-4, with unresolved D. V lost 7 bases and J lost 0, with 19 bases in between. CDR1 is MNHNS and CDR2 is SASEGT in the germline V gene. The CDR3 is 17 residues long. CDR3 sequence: CASTDGYPALAKNIQYF. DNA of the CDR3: TGTGCCAGCACTGACGGGTATCCAGCTCTAGCCAAAAACATTCAGTACTTC.

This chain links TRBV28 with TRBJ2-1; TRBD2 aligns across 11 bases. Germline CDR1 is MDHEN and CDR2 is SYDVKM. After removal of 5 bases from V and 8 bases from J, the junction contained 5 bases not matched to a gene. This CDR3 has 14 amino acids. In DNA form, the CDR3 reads TGTGCCAGCAGTGGTACTAGCGGGAGATATGAGCAGTTCTTC. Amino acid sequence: CASSGTSGRYEQFF.

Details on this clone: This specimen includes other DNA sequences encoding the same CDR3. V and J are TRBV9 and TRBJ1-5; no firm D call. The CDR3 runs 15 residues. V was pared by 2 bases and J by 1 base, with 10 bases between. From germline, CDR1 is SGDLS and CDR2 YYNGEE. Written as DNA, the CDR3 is TGTGCCAGCAGCGTTAGCTCTGGGAGCAATCAGCCCCAGCATTTT. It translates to CASSVSSGSNQPQHF.

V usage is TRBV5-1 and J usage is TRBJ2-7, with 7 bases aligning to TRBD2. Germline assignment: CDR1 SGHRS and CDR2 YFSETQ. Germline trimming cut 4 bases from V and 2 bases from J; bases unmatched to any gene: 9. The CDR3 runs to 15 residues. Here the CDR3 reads CASSVNSGFAYEQYF. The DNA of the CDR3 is TGCGCCAGCAGCGTGAATAGCGGGTTCGCCTACGAGCAGTACTTC.

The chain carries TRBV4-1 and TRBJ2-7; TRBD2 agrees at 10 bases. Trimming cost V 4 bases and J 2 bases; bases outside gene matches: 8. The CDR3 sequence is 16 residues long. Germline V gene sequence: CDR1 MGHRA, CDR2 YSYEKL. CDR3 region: CASSPSSGSIPYEQYF. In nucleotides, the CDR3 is TGCGCCAGCAGCCCCTCTAGCGGGAGTATCCCCTACGAGCAGTACTTC.

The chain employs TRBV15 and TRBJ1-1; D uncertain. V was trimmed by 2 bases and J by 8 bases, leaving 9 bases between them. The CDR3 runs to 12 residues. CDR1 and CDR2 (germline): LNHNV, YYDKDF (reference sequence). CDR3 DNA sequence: TGTGCCACCAGCAGAAATTCGGGGGAAGCTTTCTTT. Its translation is CATSRNSGEAFF.

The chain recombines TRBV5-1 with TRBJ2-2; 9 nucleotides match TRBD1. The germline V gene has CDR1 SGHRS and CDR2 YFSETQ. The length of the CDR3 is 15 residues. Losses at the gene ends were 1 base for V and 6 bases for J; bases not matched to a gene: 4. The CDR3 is CASSLTGGLAGELFF. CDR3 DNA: TGCGCCAGCAGCTTGACAGGGGGCTTGGCCGGGGAGCTGTTTTTT.